Sequencing of this TCR beta chain was carried out in a study of cytomegalovirus exposure and HLA in healthy donors. As for the study in general: Out of around 360 genotyped donors, about 80% belonged to the Caucasian-associated ancestry cluster. The study, taken as a whole, reports: A later analysis linked a missense DCLRE1C variant to TCR beta V- and J-gene trimming. In a later analysis, a genetic analysis reported fewer productive-TCR N-insertions in an Asian-associated ancestry cluster than the cohort average.

This clone has only one observation. No antigen is known for it. Donors were ostensibly healthy at sampling, although undocumented immune exposures were probable. In the PCR, 60 Vbeta and 13 Jbeta primers were used. Sequencing used immunoSEQ multiplex PCR; TCRdb keeps in-frame clones, though not all of them. The sample lists some 100,000 clones, 65% to 80% occurring once. Trimming removed 8 bases from V and 1 base from J; junction bases left unmatched: 9. This CDR3 has 15 residues. CDR1 is MNHNY, CDR2 SVGAGI, per germline (reference sequence). The specimen was PBMCs. The origin of this receptor is a woman aged 40 to 50 in good health and CMV-seronegative. The V gene is TRBV6-6, the J gene TRBJ2-3, with 7 bases aligning to TRBD1. The CDR3 nucleotides read TGTGCCAGCGGAACGTACACAGGGGGCACAGATACGCAGTATTTT. This translates into CASGTYTGGTDTQYF.